This is a list of T cell receptor beta chains from one sample in a study of OX40 agonist ivuxolimab in advanced cancers. Clones were read by immunoSEQ multiplex PCR, and TCRdb kept only the in-frame ones, dropping some. This table holds approximately 66,000 clones, roughly 88% found once. The sample in question was CD4+ or CD8+ T cells sorted from blood, obtained in a trial of the OX40 agonist ivuxolimab. These receptors were obtained from an adult with an advanced solid tumor such as melanoma, head and neck, liver or kidney cancer. Both conserved end residues are part of each CDR3. Fields, in order: V gene, J gene, clone size, D gene, CDR3 DNA, CDR3 protein. A D gene is named only where the DNA matches it firmly. Size tells how often a clone was seen (once, few, many) or the class of an expanded clone, and some rows leave it out.

TRBV10-1	TRBJ1-1	NA	TRBD1	TGCGCCAGCAGTCAATCAGGGGGCACTGAAGCTTTCTTT	CASSQSGGTEAFF
TRBV25-1	TRBJ2-3	NA	NA	TGTGCCAGCAGTGAACAGCAGCACACAGATACGCAGTATTTT	CASSEQQHTDTQYF
TRBV2	TRBJ2-7	NA	NA	TGTGCCAGCAGAGTTAACAGGGTGTGGCAGTACTTC	CASRVNRVWQYF
TRBV5-4	TRBJ1-2	NA	TRBD1	TGTGCCAGCAGCTTTCAGGGGGCGTCTTTGGTTGGCTACACCTTC	CASSFQGASLVGYTF
TRBV7-6	TRBJ2-6	once	NA	TGTGCCAGCAGCCGAGCAATCTCACAAAGTCGGGCCAACGTCCTGACTTTC	CASSRAISQSRANVLTF
TRBV5-6	TRBJ1-4	once	NA	TGTGCCAGCAGCTTGGTGACAGATGAAAAACTGTTTTTT	CASSLVTDEKLFF
TRBV6-5	TRBJ1-2	NA	TRBD1	TGTGCCAGCAGGGGACAGCCGAACTATGGCTACACCTTC	CASRGQPNYGYTF
TRBV18	TRBJ2-1	NA	NA	TGTGCCAGCTCACGCAGCGAACTATACAATGAGCAGTTCTTC	CASSRSELYNEQFF
TRBV25-1	TRBJ1-1	NA	TRBD1	TGTGCCAGCAGTGATTCGGGCAGGGGGGACACTGAAGCTTTCTTT	CASSDSGRGDTEAFF
TRBV29-1	TRBJ1-1	NA	TRBD1	TGCAGCGTTGGCGGACAGGGGATTGAAGCTTTCTTT	CSVGGQGIEAFF
TRBV9	TRBJ2-2	NA	NA	TGTGCCAGCAGCACTCGGACTAACACCGGGGAGCTGTTTTTT	CASSTRTNTGELFF
TRBV7-3	TRBJ2-3	NA	TRBD2	TGTGCCAGCAGCCCCGGACTAGCGGTAGATACGCAGTATTTT	CASSPGLAVDTQYF
TRBV11-2	TRBJ2-7	NA	NA	TGTGCCAGCAGCTTAGAGACAGGCTCCTACGAGCAGTACTTC	CASSLETGSYEQYF
TRBV6-5	TRBJ1-4	NA	NA	TGTGCCAGCAGTTCAGTGGTTAGCGGGGGTGAAAAACTGTTTTTT	CASSSVVSGGEKLFF
TRBV4-2	TRBJ2-7	NA	TRBD2	TGTGCCAGCAGCCAAGAATGGAGGACTAGCGGGACACGGGGGGAGCAGTACTTC	CASSQEWRTSGTRGEQYF
TRBV6-5	TRBJ1-5	NA	TRBD1	TGTGCCAGCAGACAACGACAGGGTAGCAATCAGCCCCAGCATTTT	CASRQRQGSNQPQHF
TRBV28	TRBJ1-1	NA	NA	TGTGCCAGCAGAGAGACGGGTGAAGCTTTCTTT	CASRETGEAFF
TRBV5-4	TRBJ2-5	NA	NA	TGTGCCAGCAGCTCAGGGACACTACAAGAGACCCAGTACTTC	CASSSGTLQETQYF
TRBV7-9	TRBJ1-1	NA	NA	TGTGCCAGCAGCCCCCTTGGGACGAGGATTTTAACTGAAGCTTTCTTT	CASSPLGTRILTEAFF
TRBV7-8	TRBJ2-2	NA	NA	TGTGCCAGCAGCTTAGGCGGTACCAGGGTGGCCGGGGAGCTGTTTTTT	CASSLGGTRVAGELFF
TRBV5-1	TRBJ2-7	NA	TRBD2	TGCGCCAGCAGCTTGGACAGCGGGGGGGCCGGAGAGCAGTACTTC	CASSLDSGGAGEQYF
TRBV6-6	TRBJ1-2	NA	TRBD1	TGTGCCAGCACCCCGGGACAGGGGTCTTATGGCTACACCTTC	CASTPGQGSYGYTF
TRBV5-1	TRBJ2-5	NA	TRBD2	TGCGCCAGCAGCTCGGGACTAGCGACTCACTCGGCGCTGATCCCACAAGAGACCCAGTACTTC	CASSSGLATHSALIPQETQYF
TRBV2	TRBJ1-1	few	NA	TGTGCCAGCGGGGGCTACGGTGAAGCTTTCTTT	CASGGYGEAFF
TRBV19	TRBJ1-1	few	NA	TGTGCCAGTAGTGTGGGGATCACTGAAGCTTTCTTT	CASSVGITEAFF
TRBV9	TRBJ2-5	NA	TRBD1	TGTGCCAGCAGCCCTAGGGGGACAGGGGCCCGCGGTTGGGGGGAGACCCAGTACTTC	CASSPRGTGARGWGETQYF
TRBV7-8	TRBJ2-7	NA	NA	TGTGCCAGCAGCTTAAACCCCACAGGGGAGCAGTACTTC	CASSLNPTGEQYF
TRBV10-3	TRBJ1-2	NA	NA	TGTGCCATCAGTGGCGGGGACTATGGCTACACCTTC	CAISGGDYGYTF
TRBV6-6	TRBJ1-2	NA	NA	TGTGCCAGCAGATTATATGGCTACACCTTC	CASRLYGYTF
TRBV6-1	TRBJ1-5	NA	TRBD1	TGTGCCAGCAGTTCCGGACAGGGCGGGCAGCCCCAGCATTTT	CASSSGQGGQPQHF
TRBV28	TRBJ2-7	NA	NA	TGTGCCAGCAGACTCAATCGGAACGAGCAGTACTTC	CASRLNRNEQYF
TRBV2	TRBJ2-6	NA	NA	TGTGCCAGCTCCCCGTTCTCTGGGGCCAACGTCCTGACTTTC	CASSPFSGANVLTF
TRBV11-1	TRBJ2-3	NA	NA	TGTGCCAGCAGCTTGAACCCTCCCAATACGCAGTATTTT	CASSLNPPNTQYF
TRBV11-2	TRBJ2-5	NA	NA	TGTGCCAGCAGCTACGGGACACAAGAGACCCAGTACTTC	CASSYGTQETQYF
TRBV6-6	TRBJ2-7	NA	TRBD1	TGTGCCAGCAGCACCATCGACAGGGACCTCTACGAGCAGTACTTC	CASSTIDRDLYEQYF
TRBV9	TRBJ2-7	NA	TRBD1	TGTGCCAGCAGCCCCCGACAGGGGGCCTACGAGCAGTACTTC	CASSPRQGAYEQYF
TRBV27	TRBJ1-1	NA	TRBD1	TGTGCCAGCAGTCTGACAGGGATTAGCACTGAAGCTTTCTTT	CASSLTGISTEAFF
TRBV19	TRBJ1-4	once	TRBD1	TGTGCCAGTAGTATCAGGACAGGGGAAACCGAAAAACTGTTTTTT	CASSIRTGETEKLFF
TRBV11-2	TRBJ2-7	NA	NA	TGTGCCAGCAGACCCTCTCTTCAGGGATCCGAGCAGTACTTC	CASRPSLQGSEQYF
TRBV29-1	TRBJ1-2	NA	TRBD1	TGCAGCGTTGGTGGGGGGGACAGGCAGACTAACTATGGCTACACCTTC	CSVGGGDRQTNYGYTF
TRBV10-3	TRBJ2-7	NA	NA	TGTGCCATCAGTGAGGCCCGACCCAGGCTGAGCTCCTACGAGCAGTACTTC	CAISEARPRLSSYEQYF
TRBV5-6	TRBJ2-7	NA	NA	TGTGCCAGCAGCCCCCGGGGAGAATGGGAGCAGTACTTC	CASSPRGEWEQYF
TRBV6-5	TRBJ1-5	NA	TRBD1	TGTGCCAGCAGTCCCCGACAGGGGAATCAGCCCCAGCATTTT	CASSPRQGNQPQHF
TRBV5-1	TRBJ1-5	NA	TRBD1	TGCGCCAGCAGCCCCGGGACAGAACGAGTGCCCCAGCATTTT	CASSPGTERVPQHF
TRBV18	TRBJ1-2	once	TRBD1	TGTGCCAGCTCACCCGGACAGGGGAACTATGGCTACACCTTC	CASSPGQGNYGYTF
TRBV5-1	TRBJ2-3	NA	NA	TGCGCCAGCAGCTTGGGGACGAGCTTGACAGATACGCAGTATTTT	CASSLGTSLTDTQYF
TRBV28	TRBJ1-2	NA	TRBD1	TGTGCCAGCAGTCGGACAGGGGGCACAGGTGGCTACACCTTC	CASSRTGGTGGYTF
TRBV6-5	TRBJ2-5	NA	NA	TGTGCCAGCAGTTACTCGACAGACCAAGAGACCCAGTACTTC	CASSYSTDQETQYF
TRBV18	TRBJ1-1	NA	TRBD1	TGTGCCAGCTCAACGGACAGGGGGCTAATCACTGAAGCTTTCTTT	CASSTDRGLITEAFF
TRBV19	TRBJ2-7	few	NA	TGTGCCAGTAGTATACGGCACAGGCCGAGCTCCTACGAGCAGTACTTC	CASSIRHRPSSYEQYF
TRBV5-1	TRBJ2-1	NA	TRBD1	TGCGCCAGCAGCCCCAGGGGGTCAGGCTCCTACAATGAGCAGTTCTTC	CASSPRGSGSYNEQFF
TRBV2	TRBJ1-4	NA	TRBD1	TGTGCCAGCAGAGTGGGACAGGGTCCTAATGAAAAACTGTTTTTT	CASRVGQGPNEKLFF
TRBV6-5	TRBJ2-3	NA	NA	TGTGCCACCCGGGGCTACCTCACAGATACGCAGTATTTT	CATRGYLTDTQYF